The rows below give T cell receptor beta chains drawn from one sample of a study of cytomegalovirus exposure and HLA in healthy donors. Produced via immunoSEQ multiplex PCR; TCRdb's table is partial and in-frame only. Listed are approximately 60,000 clones; roughly 5% falls within the top ten. Material for sequencing was PBMCs. These receptors were obtained from a man younger than 45 in good health and CMV-seropositive. Both conserved end residues are part of each CDR3. D genes are given only for firm matches. Clone size appears in some rows only: once, few, many, or a class for an expanded clone.

j_call | clone_size | d_call | v_call | cdr3_nt | cdr3_aa
TRBJ1-2 | NA | NA | TRBV4-1 | TGCGCCAGCAGCCCCGAGGGAGGGGGTGTTACGAGTGGCTACACCTTC | CASSPEGGGVTSGYTF
TRBJ1-2 | NA | NA | TRBV29-1 | TGCAGCGTTGAAGGGGCGTCACCAGATAACTATGGCTACACCTTC | CSVEGASPDNYGYTF
TRBJ1-2 | NA | TRBD1 | TRBV6-6 | TGTGCCGGGTCAGGGGGCGCGGGAGGCTACACCTTC | CAGSGGAGGYTF
TRBJ2-7 | NA | TRBD2 | TRBV19 | TGTGCCAGTAGTAAATCAAGCGGGAGGGCCGGCGCCTACGAGCAGTACTTC | CASSKSSGRAGAYEQYF
TRBJ2-3 | NA | NA | TRBV9 | TGTGCCAGCAGCCCGGAGGCTGCGGGAAGGTATGCAGATACGCAGTATTTT | CASSPEAAGRYADTQYF
TRBJ2-7 | NA | TRBD2 | TRBV9 | TGTGCCAGCAGCGCAATAGCGGGGGACTACGAGCAGTACTTC | CASSAIAGDYEQYF
TRBJ1-1 | NA | TRBD1 | TRBV5-1 | TGCGCCAGCAGGGATGACAGGGCCCCTGAAGCTTTCTTT | CASRDDRAPEAFF
TRBJ2-5 | NA | NA | TRBV7-9 | TGTGCCAGCAGCTTAGTAGCGGCTATACAAGAGACCCAGTACTTC | CASSLVAAIQETQYF
TRBJ2-1 | NA | TRBD2 | TRBV29-1 | TGCAGCGTTGAAGGCAATCGGGGGGGTGAGCAGTTCTTC | CSVEGNRGGEQFF
TRBJ2-3 | NA | NA | TRBV5-1 | TGCGCCAGCAGCTTGGACGGGACAGATACGCAGTATTTT | CASSLDGTDTQYF
TRBJ1-4 | NA | TRBD1 | TRBV11-2 | TGTGCCAGCAGCTCCGGACAGGTTCATGAAAAACTGTTTTTT | CASSSGQVHEKLFF
TRBJ1-2 | NA | NA | TRBV7-9 | TGTGCCAGCAGCTTAGGGGAGGGCCCCTATGGCTACACCTTC | CASSLGEGPYGYTF
TRBJ2-2 | NA | TRBD1 | TRBV30 | TGTGCCGCCGGACAGGGGATGTCCGGGGAGCTGTTTTTT | CAAGQGMSGELFF
TRBJ2-2 | NA | NA | TRBV2 | TGTGCCAGCACCAGTTCGAACACCGGGGAGCTGTTTTTT | CASTSSNTGELFF
TRBJ2-7 | NA | TRBD2 | TRBV5-4 | TGTGCCAGCAGCTTGGGCGGGGGGGGACCCTACGAGCAGTACTTC | CASSLGGGGPYEQYF
TRBJ2-7 | NA | NA | TRBV27 | TGTGCCAGCAGTTTTTACCGCGCCTACGAGCAGTACTTC | CASSFYRAYEQYF
TRBJ2-3 | NA | TRBD1 | TRBV6-1 | TGTGCCAGCAGTGAAGGCGCAGGGGGTGCAAGCACAGATACGCAGTATTTT | CASSEGAGGASTDTQYF
TRBJ1-1 | medium-sized | NA | TRBV10-3 | TGTGCCATCAGTGAGCCCAGGAACACTGAAGCTTTCTTT | CAISEPRNTEAFF
TRBJ1-2 | NA | TRBD1 | TRBV18 | TGTGCCAGCTCCCTCTCTAATGTGGCAGGGGGCGGTGGCTACACCTTC | CASSLSNVAGGGGYTF
TRBJ2-1 | NA | NA | TRBV4-1 | TGCGCCAGCAGCCAAACGCGGGGTTGGGGGGCCTACAATGAGCAGTTCTTC | CASSQTRGWGAYNEQFF
TRBJ1-2 | NA | NA | TRBV18 | TGTGCCAGCTCTTCGGGTGGCGGAGTTGAAGGCTACACCTTC | CASSSGGGVEGYTF
TRBJ2-6 | NA | TRBD1 | TRBV28 | TGTGCCAGCAGCATACAGGGGTCTGGGGCCAACGTCCTGACTTTC | CASSIQGSGANVLTF
TRBJ1-6 | NA | TRBD1 | TRBV11-2 | TGTGCCAGCAGCGAAACGACAGGGGCTGTTCACTCACCCCTCCACTTT | CASSETTGAVHSPLHF
TRBJ2-3 | NA | NA | TRBV7-6 | TGTGCCAGCAGCTTTTCAGAAAGGGGTGCAGATACGCAGTATTTT | CASSFSERGADTQYF
TRBJ2-7 | NA | TRBD1 | TRBV12-5 | TGTGCTAGTGGTTTGGTACTCGGGACAGGGGCCCGCGCCTACGAGCAGTACTTC | CASGLVLGTGARAYEQYF
TRBJ2-5 | NA | TRBD1 | TRBV7-9 | TGTGCCAGCGGAGCGGGACAGGGGCGCGCAAGGGTTAAAGAGACCCAGTACTTC | CASGAGQGRARVKETQYF
TRBJ2-1 | NA | TRBD2 | TRBV7-2 | TGTGCCAGCAGCTGCGCCGGGACTAGCGGGAGTCCAAACAATGAGCAGTTCTTC | CASSCAGTSGSPNNEQFF
TRBJ2-5 | NA | NA | TRBV5-4 | TGTGCCAGCAGCTTCCCGGGAGAAGAGACCCAGTACTTC | CASSFPGEETQYF
TRBJ2-7 | NA | TRBD1 | TRBV29-1 | TGCAGCGTTGAGGGGACAGGGGGCGGCGAGCAGTACTTC | CSVEGTGGGEQYF
TRBJ2-7 | NA | TRBD1 | TRBV2 | TGTGCCAGCGGTGCCAGTTACAGGGGATACGAGCAGTACTTC | CASGASYRGYEQYF